The sequence of this TCR beta chain was determined in a study of cytomegalovirus exposure and HLA in healthy donors. Concerning this clone: Its target is not known. Other DNA sequences within the sample encode an identical CDR3.

General study points: One variant, a missense change in DCLRE1C, was linked in a later analysis to TCR beta V- and J-gene trimming.

Both 60 Vbeta primers and 13 Jbeta primers went into the PCR. TCRdb's copy holds only in-frame clones and misses some; the assay was immunoSEQ multiplex PCR. The sample shows around 150,000 clones, approximately 77% of them seen only once. CDR3 size: 15 residues. Germline CDR1 and CDR2: LGHNA and YSLEER. V was pared by 3 bases and J by 4 bases, with 5 bases of the junction left unmatched. V usage is TRBV4-3 and J usage is TRBJ2-3; TRBD2 aligns across 9 bases. Sequencing was done on a sample of PBMCs. This receptor was identified in a man aged 45-65 years in good health and CMV-seropositive. The CDR3 loop reads CASSQAGGRADTQYF. CDR3 nucleotide sequence: TGCGCCAGCAGCCAGGCGGGGGGGAGGGCAGATACGCAGTATTTT.